These 10 T cell receptor beta chains originate from one sample sequenced in a study of blood T cell repertoires in COVID-19 (dated by TCRdb to the early 2020s). Library preparation was by the immunoSEQ multiplex PCR assay. TCRdb stores this immuneACCESS table with in-frame sequences only. Part of the clones is absent; in the studies checked, under half of the shortfall reflects unresolved V genes, and no reason is known for the rest. The sample profile shows over 200,000 clones; around 80% of them were found once. The ten most abundant clones make up over 14% of the sample. Sample: PBMCs or T cells enriched from blood (not recorded which). The receptor set was obtained from a man aged 35-49 years who had recovered from COVID-19.

The V call is TRBV28, the J call TRBJ2-5; D not resolved. The CDR3 length is 13 residues. Trimming took 2 bases from V and 3 from J, leaving 7 bases between them. Germline V CDR1 and CDR2: MDHEN, SYDVKM. The CDR3 sequence: CASSLPREETQYF. The CDR3 nucleotides are TGTGCCAGCAGTTTACCCCGGGAAGAGACCCAGTACTTC.

The V call is TRBV9, the J call TRBJ2-1, with a possible D match to TRBD2 (6 bases). Per germline, CDR1 SGDLS and CDR2 YYNGEE. The CDR3 totals 15 residues. Trimming pared 3 bases from V and 1 base from J, leaving 11 bases between. The CDR3 sequence: CASSAGTDSYNEQFF. CDR3 sequence (DNA): TGTGCCAGCAGCGCCGGGACTGATTCCTACAATGAGCAGTTCTTC.

The rearrangement joins TRBV2 to TRBJ1-5; D unclear. Germline-derived CDR1 and CDR2 are SNHLY and FYNNEI. This CDR3 region has 13 residues. V lost 2 bases and J lost 3, with 5 bases in between. The CDR3 is CASSENINQPQHF. The CDR3 DNA is TGTGCCAGCAGTGAAAACATCAATCAGCCCCAGCATTTT.

The V and J genes are TRBV7-8 and TRBJ2-1, with D hard to call. CDR3 size: 12 residues. Per germline, CDR1 SGHVS and CDR2 FQNEAQ. Trimming stripped 5 bases from V and 7 bases from J, with 9 bases between. The CDR3 DNA reads as TGTGCCAGCAGCCGAGGAGAAAATGAGCAGTTCTTC. Translated: CASSRGENEQFF. Using reference TRBV7-8 and TRBJ2-1 for the parts outside the CDR3, the full variable domain is GAGVSQSPRYKVAKRGQDVALRCDPISGHVSLFWYQQALGQGPEFLTYFQNEAQLDKSGLPSDRFFAERPEGSVSTLKIQRTQQEDSAVYLCASSRGENEQFFGPGTRLTVL.

The chain couples TRBV6-4 to TRBJ1-5, with D possibly matching TRBD1 (5 bases). In germline, CDR1 is MRHNA, CDR2 SNTAGT. With 6 bases removed from V and 0 bases from J, the gap between germline ends came to 12 bases. The CDR3 runs 15 residues. CDR3: CASSRDSLSNQPQHF. CDR3 in DNA: TGTGCCAGCAGCCGGGACTCCCTTAGCAATCAGCCCCAGCATTTT.

The rearrangement uses TRBV7-2 and TRBJ2-5; TRBD2 aligns across 7 bases. V dropped 6 bases and J dropped 7; count of bases not matched to a gene: 17. There are 16 residues in the CDR3. CDR1 is SGHTA, CDR2 FQGNSA, per germline. CDR3 in amino acids: CASSSSRLAAGGTQYF. CDR3 in DNA: TGTGCCAGCAGTTCCTCCCGGCTAGCGGCCGGCGGGACCCAGTACTTC. Supplemented by reference TRBV7-2 and TRBJ2-5, the full variable domain reads GAGVSQSPSNKVTEKGKDVELRCDPISGHTALYWYRQSLGQGLEFLIYFQGNSAPDKSGLPSDRFSAERTGGSVSTLTIQRTQQEDSAVYLCASSSSRLAAGGTQYFGPGTRLLVL.

In DNA, the CDR3 is TGTGCCAGTAGTAGTCAGGGCCCGGATACGCAGTATTTT. It yields the protein CASSSQGPDTQYF. The chain is built from TRBV19 and TRBJ2-3; tentatively, D is TRBD1 (5 bases). CDR1 LNHDA and CDR2 SQIVND come from the germline V gene (reference sequence). CDR3 length: 13 amino acids. V was shortened by 4 bases and J by 6 bases, with 11 bases between the two germline ends.

J is TRBJ2-2 and V is TRBV6-5, with D unclear. Germline loops: CDR1 MNHEY, CDR2 SVGAGI. The CDR3 runs 14 residues. The germline V and J ends were trimmed by 8 bases and 6 bases, with 16 bases remaining between them. CDR3 sequence: CASLRAYGPGELFF. CDR3 DNA sequence: TGTGCCAGCCTGAGAGCGTACGGCCCCGGGGAGCTGTTTTTT.

V gene TRBV16 combines with J gene TRBJ2-7; a possible D gene is TRBD1 (5 bases). The CDR3 consists of 14 residues. Trimming took 0 bases from V and 1 from J, leaving 7 bases between them. Germline CDR1 is KGHSY and CDR2 is FQNENV. CDR3 bases: TGTGCCAGCAGCCAATCGCGACAGTCCTACGAGCAGTACTTC. Translated, it gives CASSQSRQSYEQYF. Drawing the rest from reference TRBV16 and TRBJ2-7, the complete variable domain is GEEVAQTPKHLVRGEGQKAKLYCAPIKGHSYVFWYQQVLKNEFKFLISFQNENVFDETGMPKERFSAKCLPNSPCSLEIQATKLEDSAVYFCASSQSRQSYEQYFGPGTRLTVT.

V and J are TRBV19 and TRBJ2-7; TRBD1 matches 9 bases. This CDR3 spans 14 amino acids. J was trimmed by 4 bases and V by 9 bases; bases with no gene match: 10. Per the germline V gene, CDR1 is LNHDA and CDR2 is SQIVND (reference sequence). This chain's CDR3 is CARPRDREGYEQYF. The CDR3 DNA reads TGTGCCAGGCCCAGGGACAGGGAGGGGTACGAGCAGTACTTC.